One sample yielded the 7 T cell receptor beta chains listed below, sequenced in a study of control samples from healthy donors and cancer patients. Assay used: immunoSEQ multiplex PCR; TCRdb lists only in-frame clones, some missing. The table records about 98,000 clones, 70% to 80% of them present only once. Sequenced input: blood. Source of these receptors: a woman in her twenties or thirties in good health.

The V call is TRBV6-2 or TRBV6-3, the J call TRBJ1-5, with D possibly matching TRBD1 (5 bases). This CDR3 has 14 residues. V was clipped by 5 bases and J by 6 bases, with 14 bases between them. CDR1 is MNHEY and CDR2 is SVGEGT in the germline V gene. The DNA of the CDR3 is TGTGCCAGCAGTAGGACTCAGGGAGGTCAGCCCCAGCATTTT. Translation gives CASSRTQGGQPQHF.

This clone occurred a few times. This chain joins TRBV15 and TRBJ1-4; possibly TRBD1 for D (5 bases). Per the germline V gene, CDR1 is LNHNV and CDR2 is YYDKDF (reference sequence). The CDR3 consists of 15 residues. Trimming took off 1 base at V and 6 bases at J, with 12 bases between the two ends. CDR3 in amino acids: CATSRVPKGDEKLFF. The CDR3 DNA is TGTGCCACCAGCAGAGTTCCCAAAGGGGATGAAAAACTGTTTTTT.

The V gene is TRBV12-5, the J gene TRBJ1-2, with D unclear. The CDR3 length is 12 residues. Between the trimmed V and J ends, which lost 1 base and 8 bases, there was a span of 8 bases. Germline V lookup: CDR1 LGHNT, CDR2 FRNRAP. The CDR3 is CASGLDLGGYTF. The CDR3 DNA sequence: TGTGCTAGTGGTTTGGACTTGGGGGGCTACACCTTC.

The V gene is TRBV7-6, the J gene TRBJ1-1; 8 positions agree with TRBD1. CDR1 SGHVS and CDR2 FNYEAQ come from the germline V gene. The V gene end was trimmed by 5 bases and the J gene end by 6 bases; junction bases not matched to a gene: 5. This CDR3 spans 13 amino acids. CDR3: CASSETGVSEAFF. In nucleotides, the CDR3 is TGTGCCAGCAGCGAGACAGGGGTATCTGAAGCTTTCTTT.

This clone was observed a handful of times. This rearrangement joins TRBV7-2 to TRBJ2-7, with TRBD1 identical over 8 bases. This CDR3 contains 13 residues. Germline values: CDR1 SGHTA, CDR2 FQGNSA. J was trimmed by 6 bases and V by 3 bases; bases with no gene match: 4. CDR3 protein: CASSFNDRGEQYF. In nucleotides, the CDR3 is TGTGCCAGCAGCTTCAATGACAGGGGCGAGCAGTACTTC.

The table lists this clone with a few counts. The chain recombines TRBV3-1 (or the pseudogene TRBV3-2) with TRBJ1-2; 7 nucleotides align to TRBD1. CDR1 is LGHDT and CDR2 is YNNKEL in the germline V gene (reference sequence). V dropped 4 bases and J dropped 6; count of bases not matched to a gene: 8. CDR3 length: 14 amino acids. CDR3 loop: CASSPAGTVDGYTF. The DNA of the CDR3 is TGTGCCAGCAGCCCAGCCGGGACAGTCGATGGCTACACCTTC.

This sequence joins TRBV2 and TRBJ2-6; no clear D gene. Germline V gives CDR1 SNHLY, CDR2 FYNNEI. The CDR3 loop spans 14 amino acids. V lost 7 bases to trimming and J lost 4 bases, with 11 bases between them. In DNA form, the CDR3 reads TGTGCCAGCACCTCTCATGTAGGGGCCAACGTCCTGACTTTC. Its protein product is CASTSHVGANVLTF.